Listed below are T cell receptor beta chains from one sample, sequenced in a study of control samples from healthy donors and cancer patients. The table came from immunoSEQ multiplex PCR; TCRdb's copy has only in-frame clones and leaves some out. Found here are 95,000 to 150,000 clones, roughly 92% of them singletons; the top ten hold around 0.6%. The sample consisted of PBMCs. Source of these receptors: a man aged 80 or over with head and neck cancer. Each CDR3 is given with its conserved first and last residue. A D gene is named only where the DNA matches it firmly.

d_gene,v_gene,j_gene,CDR3aa
-,TRBV9,TRBJ1-5,CASSVGWGNQPQHF
-,TRBV11-2,TRBJ2-1,CASSRVMGGRYNEQFF
TRBD1,TRBV5-1,TRBJ2-1,CASSGQGAYNEQFF
-,TRBV5-1,TRBJ2-5,CASSFQETQYF
-,TRBV29-1,TRBJ1-1,CSGHRDQTEAFF
TRBD2,TRBV19,TRBJ2-1,CASSTQTSGRGNEQFF
-,TRBV9,TRBJ2-6,CASSLTSSGANVLTF
-,TRBV6-2/TRBV6-3,TRBJ2-2,CASSYPHTYTGELFF
-,TRBV16,TRBJ1-4,CASRPPTVTNEKLFF
-,TRBV3-1/TRBV3-2,TRBJ1-3,CASSHRGTGNTIYF
-,TRBV5-1,TRBJ1-2,CASSLEAGSNYGYTF
-,TRBV21-1,TRBJ1-1,CASSKDETATFF
-,TRBV3-1/TRBV3-2,TRBJ2-2,CASSFRRGGELFF
TRBD2,TRBV29-1,TRBJ2-3,CSVGGLASDTQYF
-,TRBV25-1,TRBJ2-7,CASSTGTTYEQYF
-,TRBV9,TRBJ2-1,CASSVELDISYNEQFF